The source of this T cell receptor (beta chain) is a study of T cell repertoires in cytomegalovirus infection. Study-wide results and caveats: Summed frequency of shared TCR beta families picked out CMV carriers who also had the relevant HLA. HLA-C-restricted CMV-specific TCR beta clonotypes were dominant in the ex vivo response.

Remarks on this clonotype: Its target is unknown.

TCRdb redid the calling of the reads with MiXCR, one entry per CDR3 protein. The sample gives a few hundred thousand distinct CDR3 sequences, roughly an eighth of which show up once; around 9.5% is in the top ten. Germline V gene sequence: CDR1 SGDLS, CDR2 YYNGEE. V lost 4 bases to trimming and J lost 5 bases, with 19 bases between them. CDR3 length equals 16 residues. The sample consisted of PBMCs. The chain couples TRBV9 to TRBJ1-5; D ambiguous. This clonotype was obtained from a human donor in good health (CMV status not recorded). Some clones in this sample may be carry-over from other donors' samples. CDR3 in DNA: TGTGCCAGCAGCCCTTTAGTTCCCGCTACGGATCAGCCCCAGCATTTT. Protein: CASSPLVPATDQPQHF.